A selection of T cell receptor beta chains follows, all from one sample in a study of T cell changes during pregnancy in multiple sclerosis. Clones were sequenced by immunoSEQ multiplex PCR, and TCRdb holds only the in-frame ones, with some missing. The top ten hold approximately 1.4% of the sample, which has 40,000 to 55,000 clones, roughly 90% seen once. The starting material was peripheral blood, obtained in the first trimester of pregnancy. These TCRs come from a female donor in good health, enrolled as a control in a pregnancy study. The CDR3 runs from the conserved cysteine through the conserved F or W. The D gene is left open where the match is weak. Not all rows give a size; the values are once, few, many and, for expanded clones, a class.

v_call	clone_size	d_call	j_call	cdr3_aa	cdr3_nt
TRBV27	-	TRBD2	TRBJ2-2	CASSLLAGDNTGELFF	TGTGCCAGCAGTTTATTAGCGGGAGACAACACCGGGGAGCTGTTTTTT
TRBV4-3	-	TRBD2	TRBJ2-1	CASSQSLLAGGPLNEQFF	TGCGCCAGCAGCCAGTCACTTTTAGCGGGAGGGCCTTTGAATGAGCAGTTCTTC
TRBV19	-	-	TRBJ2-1	CASSMTLSRNEQFF	TGTGCCAGTAGTATGACACTTTCCCGAAATGAGCAGTTCTTC
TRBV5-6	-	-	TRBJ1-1	CASSLSGLNTEAFF	TGTGCCAGCAGCTTGTCAGGGTTGAACACTGAAGCTTTCTTT
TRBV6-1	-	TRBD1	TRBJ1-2	CASSEYNRGGGYTF	TGTGCCAGCAGTGAATACAACAGGGGAGGTGGCTACACCTTC
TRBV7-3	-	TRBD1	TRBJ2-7	CASSLGTGGQRSYEQYF	TGTGCCAGCAGCTTGGGGACAGGGGGCCAACGGAGCTACGAGCAGTACTTC
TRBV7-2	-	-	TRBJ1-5	CASSLSVTYSNQPQHF	TGTGCCAGCAGCTTATCGGTAACTTATAGCAATCAGCCCCAGCATTTT
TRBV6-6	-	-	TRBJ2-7	CASSYQGSQYF	TGTGCCAGCAGTTACCAGGGGTCCCAGTACTTC
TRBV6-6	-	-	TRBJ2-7	CASGPSVITEQYF	TGTGCCAGCGGCCCTAGCGTTATTACCGAGCAGTACTTC
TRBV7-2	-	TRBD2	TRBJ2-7	CASSPPTSGGTHEQYF	TGTGCCAGCAGCCCACCGACTAGCGGGGGGACTCACGAGCAGTACTTC
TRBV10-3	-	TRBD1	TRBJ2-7	CAISPGQGYEQYF	TGTGCCATCAGCCCAGGACAGGGCTACGAGCAGTACTTC
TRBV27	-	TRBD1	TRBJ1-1	CASSPWTGADTEAFF	TGTGCCAGCAGTCCGTGGACAGGGGCCGACACTGAAGCTTTCTTT
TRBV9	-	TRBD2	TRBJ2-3	CASSVSGGTDTQYF	TGTGCCAGCAGCGTTAGCGGGGGAACAGATACGCAGTATTTT
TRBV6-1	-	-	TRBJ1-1	CASSVRVDTEAFF	TGTGCCAGCAGTGTCAGGGTCGACACTGAAGCTTTCTTT
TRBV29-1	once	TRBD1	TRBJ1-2	CSAGTGEGYTF	TGCAGCGCGGGGACAGGGGAAGGCTACACCTTC
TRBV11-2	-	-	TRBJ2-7	CASSLAGGPGYEQYF	TGTGCCAGCAGCTTAGCGGGGGGCCCAGGTTACGAGCAGTACTTC